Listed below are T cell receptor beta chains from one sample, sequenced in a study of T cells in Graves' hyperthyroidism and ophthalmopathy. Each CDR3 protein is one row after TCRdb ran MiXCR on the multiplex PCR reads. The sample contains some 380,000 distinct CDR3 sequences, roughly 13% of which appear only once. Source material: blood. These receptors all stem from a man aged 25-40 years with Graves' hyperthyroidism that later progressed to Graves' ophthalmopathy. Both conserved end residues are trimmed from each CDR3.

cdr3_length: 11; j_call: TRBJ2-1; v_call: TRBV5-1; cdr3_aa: ASSLVLANEQF
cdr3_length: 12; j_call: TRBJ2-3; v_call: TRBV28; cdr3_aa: ASSAGDRTDTQY
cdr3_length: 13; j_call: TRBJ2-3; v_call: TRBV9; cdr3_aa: ASSDNPGYTDTQY
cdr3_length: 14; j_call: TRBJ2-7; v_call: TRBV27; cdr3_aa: ASSLSWDGNVYEQY
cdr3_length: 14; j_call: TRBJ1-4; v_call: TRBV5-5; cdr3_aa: ASSYATGGTNEKLF
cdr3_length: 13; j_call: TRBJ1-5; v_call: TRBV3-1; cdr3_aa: ASSQGWDSYQPQH
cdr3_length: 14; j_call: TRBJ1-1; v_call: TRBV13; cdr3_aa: ASSFPGGPGDTEAF
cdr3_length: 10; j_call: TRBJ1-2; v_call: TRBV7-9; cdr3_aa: ASNVRGRGYT
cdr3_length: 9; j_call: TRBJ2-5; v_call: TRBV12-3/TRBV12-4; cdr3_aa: ASSLGETQY
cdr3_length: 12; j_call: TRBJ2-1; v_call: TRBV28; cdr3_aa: ASSFSGGKYEQF